This record covers a single TCR beta chain. The antigen remains undetermined. The DNA is left out, because the CDR3 cannot be placed on it with certainty; the CDR3 is given as TCRdb lists it. The CDR3 contains 15 residues when both ends are counted. Germline CDR1 MNHEY, CDR2 SVGAGI. The investigators split CD4+ cells into a CD45RA+ naive subset and a CD45RA-negative memory subset. The data derive from a study of shared clonotypes between healthy human individuals. Study results and caveats: Non-shared clonotypes showed lower generation probabilities than clonotypes common to all four donors. Read depth was anticipated to influence clonotype sharing among donors.

Libraries were prepared by immunoSEQ multiplex PCR; TCRdb keeps only in-frame clonotypes and omits some of them. Here the sample spans 2,100,000 or so clones, 95% being singletons. This clonotype was obtained from a man between 18 and 29 years old in good health. The rearrangement uses TRBV6-5 and TRBJ1-2. The source material was naive CD4+ T cells sorted from blood. Subset of the sample: CD45RA+ positively selected. CDR3 sequence: CASSRAGPTHYGYTF.